Listed here are 28 T cell receptor beta chains from one sample, sequenced in a study of regulatory T cells in long-lasting Graves disease. HTBI primers from iRepertoire and Arm-PCR of CDR3 regions yielded the TCR beta libraries. MiXCR, applied by TCRdb to the multiplex PCR reads, yields one record per CDR3 protein. The data show 350,000 to 450,000 distinct CDR3 sequences, with about 23% seen just once and approximately 27% held by the top ten. As for time point: persistent/refractory GD, antithyroid drugs over 5 years with positive TRAb. Construction of the TCR library relied on RNA isolated from PBMCs. The sample in question was peripheral blood mononuclear cells (PBMCs), obtained when the disease was refractory, from a patient treated with antithyroid drugs. All receptors derive from a woman aged 35 to 49 with Graves disease.

Ten or more counts support this clonotype. The rearrangement links TRBV12-3 or TRBV12-4 to TRBJ1-5; no clear D. CDR3 size: 16 residues. Between the trimmed V and J ends, which lost 3 bases and 0 bases, there was a span of 12 bases. The CDR3 DNA follows: TGTGCCAGCAGTTTCCGGGCAGTCTATAGCAATCAGCCCCAGCATTTT. It translates to CASSFRAVYSNQPQHF.

This clonotype was recorded at least ten times. This sequence joins TRBV27 and TRBJ2-7; D not resolved. There are 14 residues in the CDR3. Trimming left V 3 bases short and J 3 bases short, with 12 bases between. The germline CDR1 and CDR2 sequences are MNHEY and SMNVEV (reference sequence). The CDR3 DNA reads TGTGCCAGCAGTTTGATCAAGCCTATCTACGAGCAGTACTTC. Protein sequence: CASSLIKPIYEQYF.

V is TRBV5-1 and J is TRBJ2-1, with a tentative D call TRBD2 (5 bases). The CDR3 covers 15 residues. Per the germline V gene, CDR1 is SGHRS and CDR2 is YFSETQ. V was shortened by 0 bases and J by 9 bases, with 16 bases between the two germline ends. The CDR3 DNA sequence: TGCGCCAGCAGCTTGGTAGAGGGCCCCCTCGGTGAGCAGTTCTTC. This translates into CASSLVEGPLGEQFF.

Comment on this clonotype: A far larger clone is one base from this, pointing to a likely read error. The V and J genes are TRBV7-2 and TRBJ2-5; possibly TRBD2 for D (6 bases). This CDR3 region has 13 residues. Per germline, CDR1 SGHTA and CDR2 FQGNSA. Here the CDR3 DNA reads TGTGCCAGCAAAGAAGGAGGGGAAGAGGCCCAGTACTTC. Encoded protein: CASKEGGEEAQYF. The full variable domain, with the rest looked up from reference TRBV7-2 and TRBJ2-5, is GAGVSQSPSNKVTEKGKDVELRCDPISGHTALYWYRQSLGQGLEFLIYFQGNSAPDKSGLPSDRFSAERTGGSVSTLTIQRTQQEDSAVYLCASKEGGEEAQYFGPGTRLLVL.

This chain connects TRBV7-9 to TRBJ1-3, with D perhaps TRBD1 (5 bases). Trimming took 3 bases from V and 7 from J, leaving 19 bases between them. From germline, CDR1 is SEHNR and CDR2 FQNEAQ (reference sequence). The length of the CDR3 is 16 residues. CDR3 DNA: TGTGCCAGCAGCTTTGGGACGTCGACTCTCGGGAACACCATATATTTT. Protein product: CASSFGTSTLGNTIYF.

Ten or more counts support this clonotype. The chain joins TRBV12-3 or TRBV12-4 to TRBJ1-1, with TRBD1 as a possible D gene (6 bases). This CDR3 has 15 residues. Deletions cut 7 bases from V and 1 base from J, with 16 bases between. The CDR3: CASIQTRGPNTEAFF. The CDR3 bases are TGTGCCAGCATACAAACCAGGGGACCGAACACTGAAGCTTTCTTT.

This clonotype was picked up many times. The V and J genes are TRBV28 and TRBJ2-7; 12 nucleotides line up with TRBD2. CDR3 length: 15 amino acids. From germline, CDR1 is MDHEN and CDR2 SYDVKM. V lost 6 bases and J lost 4; bases outside the gene matches: 7. CDR3 residues: CASSSSGRAGYEQYF. CDR3 DNA sequence: TGTGCCAGCAGCTCTAGCGGGAGGGCCGGGTACGAGCAGTACTTC.

There are a few counts of this clonotype. The chain employs TRBV28 and TRBJ2-3; 9 positions match TRBD2. Losses at the gene ends were 4 bases for V and 6 bases for J; bases not matched to a gene: 8. The CDR3 contains 15 residues. Germline CDR1 and CDR2: MDHEN and SYDVKM. The CDR3 DNA is TGTGCCAGCAGTTCTCGTCGACTAGCGGTTGATACGCAGTATTTT. Residues: CASSSRRLAVDTQYF.

There are a few counts of this clonotype. The V call is TRBV5-5, the J call TRBJ1-2, with a possible D match to TRBD1 (5 bases). Per germline, CDR1 SGHKS and CDR2 YYEKEE (reference sequence). There are 13 residues in the CDR3. Trimming took 3 bases from V and 4 from J, leaving 10 bases between them. The CDR3 protein is CASSSGLIYGYTF. CDR3 sequence (DNA): TGTGCCAGCAGCTCGGGACTGATCTATGGCTACACCTTC.

This clonotype was observed a few times. The rearrangement links TRBV7-8 to TRBJ2-7; 7 nucleotides agree with TRBD2. This CDR3 has 16 amino acids. Germline lookup yields CDR1 SGHVS and CDR2 FQNEAQ. V dropped 1 base and J dropped 8; count of bases not matched to a gene: 14. Written as DNA, the CDR3 is TGTGCCAGCAGCTTAGTCTCAGGCGGGAGTTATTATCAGCAGTACTTC. Its translation: CASSLVSGGSYYQQYF.

This clonotype was observed a handful of times. This rearrangement joins TRBV5-5 to TRBJ2-5, with 10 bases identical to TRBD2. The germline V gene has CDR1 SGHKS and CDR2 YYEKEE (reference sequence). After removal of 4 bases from V and 4 bases from J, the junction contained 4 bases not matched to a gene. CDR3 size: 14 residues. Here the CDR3 DNA reads TGTGCCAGCAGCCACAGACTAGCGGGAGAGACCCAGTACTTC. Translating gives CASSHRLAGETQYF.

This clonotype was recorded many times. CDR3: CASSESLRDGMRGLFF. CDR3 bases: TGTGCCAGCAGTGAATCTCTTCGTGACGGGATGAGAGGACTGTTTTTT. This chain connects TRBV2 to TRBJ1-4; D gene unclear. V lost 2 bases to trimming and J lost 13 bases, with 23 bases between them. Germline V gives CDR1 SNHLY, CDR2 FYNNEI. The CDR3 is 16 residues long.

This clonotype was recorded many times. This chain uses TRBV28 with TRBJ2-7, with D tentatively TRBD1 or TRBD2 (6 bases each). With 7 bases removed from V and 0 bases from J, the gap between germline ends came to 22 bases. This CDR3 region has 17 residues. CDR1 and CDR2 (germline): MDHEN, SYDVKM. CDR3 region: CASTSGGYRAPSYEQYF. CDR3 nucleotides: TGTGCCAGCACCTCAGGAGGGTACAGGGCCCCCTCCTACGAGCAGTACTTC.

This clonotype was seen many times. The chain couples TRBV28 to TRBJ1-2; weak D call: TRBD1 (5 bases). This CDR3 comprises 15 residues. CDR1 is MDHEN, CDR2 SYDVKM, per germline. Trimming stripped 5 bases from V and 3 bases from J, with 16 bases between. The CDR3 sequence is CASSPSRDGYYGYTF. CDR3 DNA sequence: TGTGCCAGCAGTCCGAGCCGGGACGGATACTATGGCTACACCTTC.

This clonotype was picked up many times. The rearrangement uses TRBV5-1 and TRBJ2-7, with 7 positions matching TRBD1. Germline trimming cut 4 bases from V and 0 bases from J; bases unmatched to any gene: 4. Looked up from germline, CDR1 is SGHRS and CDR2 is YFSETQ. This CDR3 is 14 amino acids long. The CDR3 sequence: CASSEGAYSYEQYF. CDR3 nucleotide sequence: TGCGCCAGCAGCGAGGGGGCCTACTCCTACGAGCAGTACTTC.

The table lists this clonotype with many counts. The V and J genes are TRBV12-3 or TRBV12-4 and TRBJ2-7; 7 positions match TRBD1. This CDR3 contains 17 residues. The trim removed 1 base at V and 8 bases at J, leaving 17 bases unmatched. This CDR3 is CASSLVHPGQKPKQQYF. CDR3 sequence (DNA): TGTGCCAGCAGTTTAGTACATCCGGGACAGAAACCTAAACAGCAGTACTTC.

This clonotype has a count of ten or more. The rearrangement joins TRBV27 to TRBJ2-7; D might be TRBD2 (6 bases). Germline-derived CDR1 and CDR2 are MNHEY and SMNVEV (reference sequence). The CDR3 is 16 residues long. Trimming took 3 bases from V and 2 from J, leaving 17 bases between them. The CDR3 spells CASSLGHPGDTYEQYF. CDR3 sequence (DNA): TGTGCCAGCAGTTTGGGGCACCCGGGGGATACCTACGAGCAGTACTTC.

This clonotype was seen repeatedly, ten times or more. This chain joins TRBV11-2 and TRBJ2-1; 8 nucleotides align to TRBD2. The CDR3 length is 15 residues. CDR1 SGHAT and CDR2 FQNNGV come from the germline V gene. V shed 5 bases and J 7 bases; nucleotides not matched to a gene: 10. This chain's CDR3 is CASSHWTSRKNEQFF. CDR3 nucleotide sequence: TGTGCCAGCAGCCACTGGACTAGCCGGAAAAATGAGCAGTTCTTC.

This clonotype was picked up a small number of times. The chain recombines TRBV3-1 with TRBJ2-7; no firm D call. The CDR3 is made up of 12 amino acids. Between the trimmed V and J ends, which lost 4 bases and 6 bases, there was a span of 10 bases. The V gene's germline CDR1 is LGHDT and CDR2 YNNKEL (reference sequence). This CDR3 is CASSPGSIEQYF. Written as DNA, the CDR3 is TGTGCCAGCAGCCCGGGCAGCATCGAGCAGTACTTC.

This clonotype was detected only a few times. This chain joins TRBV18 and TRBJ2-7; possibly TRBD1 for D (6 bases). The V gene lost 4 bases and the J gene lost 7 bases, with 11 bases spanning the gap. The CDR3 runs 12 residues. CDR1 is KGHSH, CDR2 LQKENI, per germline. CDR3: CASSRSGEEQYF. The CDR3 coding sequence is TGTGCCAGCTCACGCTCAGGGGAAGAGCAGTACTTC.

The chain carries TRBV19 and TRBJ2-2; D is ambiguous. Germline V gene lookup returns CDR1 LNHDA and CDR2 SQIVND (reference sequence). Between the trimmed V and J ends, which lost 3 bases and 6 bases, there was a span of 14 bases. The CDR3 covers 15 residues. This CDR3 is CASSIRTTSAGELFF. CDR3 DNA sequence: TGTGCCAGTAGTATTCGGACCACCTCCGCCGGGGAGCTGTTTTTT. The entire variable domain, with the rest obtained from reference TRBV19 and TRBJ2-2, is as follows: DGGITQSPKYLFRKEGQNVTLSCEQNLNHDAMYWYRQDPGQGLRLIYYSQIVNDFQKGDIAEGYSVSREKKESFPLTVTSAQKNPTAFYLCASSIRTTSAGELFFGEGSRLTVL.

This clonotype was seen a handful of times. V gene TRBV20-1 combines with J gene TRBJ2-2; D might be TRBD1 or TRBD2, each matching 6 bases. The germline V and J ends were trimmed by 1 base and 6 bases, with 21 bases remaining between them. This CDR3 contains 17 residues. Germline CDR1 and CDR2: DFQATT and SNEGSKA (reference sequence). The DNA of the CDR3 is TGCAGTGCTAGAGGTTCGGAGGAGGGGGTACTACCCGGGGAGCTGTTTTTT. It is translated as CSARGSEEGVLPGELFF.

The sample holds many counts of this clonotype. The V and J genes are TRBV12-3 or TRBV12-4 and TRBJ1-2; D not certain. The CDR3 contains 11 residues. V lost 4 bases and J 8 bases, leaving 8 bases between the germline ends. Written as DNA, the CDR3 is TGTGCCAGCAGTTCCGTGGGGGGCTACACCTTC. Its protein product is CASSSVGGYTF.

As concerns this clonotype: A read error may explain this, as a much larger clone is one base away. This chain joins TRBV10-3 and TRBJ1-5; 7 bases are shared with TRBD1. The CDR3 consists of 12 residues. The germline gives CDR1 ENHRY, CDR2 SYGVKD. CDR3 nucleotides: TGTGCCATCCAGGGGGAGGGTCAGCCCAAGCATTTT. It yields the protein CAIQGEGQPKHF.

This clonotype was counted only a few times. CDR3 region: CASSQRGRAVETQYF. DNA of the CDR3: TGTGCCAGCAGCCAACGCGGGAGGGCCGTAGAGACCCAGTACTTC. This chain joins TRBV14 and TRBJ2-5, with TRBD2 matching 9 bases. Germline V gene lookup returns CDR1 SGHDN and CDR2 FVKESK. The CDR3 runs 15 residues. The ends lost 2 bases at V and 4 bases at J; junction bases unmatched: 5.

A few counts support this clonotype. This chain joins TRBV20-1 and TRBJ2-1; no firm D call. The CDR3 is 12 residues long. Trimming stripped 3 bases from V and 9 bases from J, with 12 bases between. Germline loops: CDR1 DFQATT, CDR2 SNEGSKA (reference sequence). CDR3 nucleotide sequence: TGCAGTGCTAGTGGTTTGGTTGGTGAGCAGTTCTTC. Amino acids: CSASGLVGEQFF.

This clonotype was observed at least ten times. The CDR3 loop is CASSTRTGIAKNIQYF. The CDR3 DNA sequence: TGTGCCAGCAGTACCAGGACAGGGATTGCCAAAAACATTCAGTACTTC. The chain is built from TRBV28 and TRBJ2-4; 8 nucleotides match TRBD1. The V and J ends lost 5 bases and 1 base, in that order; junction bases with no gene match: 7. The CDR3 sequence is 16 residues long. Germline values: CDR1 MDHEN, CDR2 SYDVKM.

This clonotype was seen ten or more times. The chain employs TRBV28 and TRBJ1-1; 9 bases fit TRBD1. Losses at the gene ends were 6 bases for V and 4 bases for J; bases not matched to a gene: 3. The length of the CDR3 is 13 residues. Germline values: CDR1 MDHEN, CDR2 SYDVKM. CDR3 sequence reads: CASSSTGGTEAFF. CDR3 in DNA: TGTGCCAGCAGCTCGACAGGGGGCACTGAAGCTTTCTTT.